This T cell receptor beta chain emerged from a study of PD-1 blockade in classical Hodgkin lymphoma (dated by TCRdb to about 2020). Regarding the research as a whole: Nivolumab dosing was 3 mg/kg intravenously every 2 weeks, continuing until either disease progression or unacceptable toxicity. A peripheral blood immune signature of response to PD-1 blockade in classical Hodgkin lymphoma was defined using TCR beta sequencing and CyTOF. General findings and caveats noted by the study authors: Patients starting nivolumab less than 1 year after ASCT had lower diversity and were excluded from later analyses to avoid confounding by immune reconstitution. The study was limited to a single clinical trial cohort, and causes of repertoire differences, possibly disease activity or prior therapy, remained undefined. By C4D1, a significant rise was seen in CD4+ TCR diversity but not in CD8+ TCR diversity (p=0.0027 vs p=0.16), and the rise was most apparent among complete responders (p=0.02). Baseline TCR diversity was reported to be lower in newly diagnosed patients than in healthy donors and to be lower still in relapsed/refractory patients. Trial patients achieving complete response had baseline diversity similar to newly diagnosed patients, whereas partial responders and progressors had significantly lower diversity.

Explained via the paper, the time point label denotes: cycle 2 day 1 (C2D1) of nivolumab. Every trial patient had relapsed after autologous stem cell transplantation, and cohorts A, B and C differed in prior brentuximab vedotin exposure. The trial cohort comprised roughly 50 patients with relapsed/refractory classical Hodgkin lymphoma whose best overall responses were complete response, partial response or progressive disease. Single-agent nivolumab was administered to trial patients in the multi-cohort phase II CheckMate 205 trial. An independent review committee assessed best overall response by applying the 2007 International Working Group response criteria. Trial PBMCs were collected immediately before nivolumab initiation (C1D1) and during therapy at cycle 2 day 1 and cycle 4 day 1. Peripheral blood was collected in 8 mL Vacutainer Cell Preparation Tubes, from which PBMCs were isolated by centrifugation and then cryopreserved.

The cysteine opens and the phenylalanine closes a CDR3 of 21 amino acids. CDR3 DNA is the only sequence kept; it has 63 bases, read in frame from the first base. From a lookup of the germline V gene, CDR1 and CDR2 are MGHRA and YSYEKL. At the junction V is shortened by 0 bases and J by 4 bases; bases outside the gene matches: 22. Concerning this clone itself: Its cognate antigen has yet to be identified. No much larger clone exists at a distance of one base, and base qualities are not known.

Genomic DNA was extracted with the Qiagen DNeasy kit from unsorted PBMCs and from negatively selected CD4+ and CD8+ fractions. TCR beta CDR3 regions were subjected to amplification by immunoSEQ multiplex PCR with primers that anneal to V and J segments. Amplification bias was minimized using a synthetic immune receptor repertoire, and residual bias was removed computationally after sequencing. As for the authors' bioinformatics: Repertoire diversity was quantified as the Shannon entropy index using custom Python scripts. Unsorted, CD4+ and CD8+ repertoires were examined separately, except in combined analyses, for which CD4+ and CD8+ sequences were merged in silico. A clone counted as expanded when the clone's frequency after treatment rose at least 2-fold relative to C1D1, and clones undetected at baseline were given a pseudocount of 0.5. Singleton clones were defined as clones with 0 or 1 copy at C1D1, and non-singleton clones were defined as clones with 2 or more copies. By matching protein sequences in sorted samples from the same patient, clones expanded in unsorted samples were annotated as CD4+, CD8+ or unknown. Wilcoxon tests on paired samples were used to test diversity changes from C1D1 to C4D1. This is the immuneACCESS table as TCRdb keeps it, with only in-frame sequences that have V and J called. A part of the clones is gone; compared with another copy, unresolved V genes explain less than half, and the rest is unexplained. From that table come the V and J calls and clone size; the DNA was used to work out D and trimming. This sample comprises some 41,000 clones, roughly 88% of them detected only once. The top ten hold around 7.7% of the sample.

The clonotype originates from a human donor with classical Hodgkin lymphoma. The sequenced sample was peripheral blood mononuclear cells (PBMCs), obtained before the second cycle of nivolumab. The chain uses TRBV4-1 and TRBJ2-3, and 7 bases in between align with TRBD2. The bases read TGCGCCAGCAGCCAAGAGGCGGGTCTAGCGGAGGGAGTGCTAAGGGCAGATACGCAGTATTTT. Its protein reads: CASSQEAGLAEGVLRADTQYF.